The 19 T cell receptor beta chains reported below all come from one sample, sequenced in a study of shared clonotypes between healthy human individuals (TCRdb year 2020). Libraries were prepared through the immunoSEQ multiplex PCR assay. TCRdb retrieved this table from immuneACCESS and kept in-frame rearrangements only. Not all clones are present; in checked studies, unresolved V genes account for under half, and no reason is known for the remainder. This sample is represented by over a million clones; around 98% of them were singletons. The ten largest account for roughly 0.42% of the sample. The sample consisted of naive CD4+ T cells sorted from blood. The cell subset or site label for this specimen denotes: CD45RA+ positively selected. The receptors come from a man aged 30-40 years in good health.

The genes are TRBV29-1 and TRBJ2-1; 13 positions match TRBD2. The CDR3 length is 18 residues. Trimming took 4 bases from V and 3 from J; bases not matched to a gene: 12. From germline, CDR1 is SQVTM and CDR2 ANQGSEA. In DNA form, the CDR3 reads TGCAGCGTTGTGCTACAAGGACTAGCGGGAGACATCTACAATGAGCAGTTCTTC. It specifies CSVVLQGLAGDIYNEQFF.

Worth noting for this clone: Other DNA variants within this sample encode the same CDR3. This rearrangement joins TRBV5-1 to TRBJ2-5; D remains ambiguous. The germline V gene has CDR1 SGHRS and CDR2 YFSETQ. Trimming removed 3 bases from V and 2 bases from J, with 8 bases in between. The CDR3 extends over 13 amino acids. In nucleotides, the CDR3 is TGCGCCAGCAGCTCACTTCCTCAAGAGACCCAGTACTTC. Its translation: CASSSLPQETQYF.

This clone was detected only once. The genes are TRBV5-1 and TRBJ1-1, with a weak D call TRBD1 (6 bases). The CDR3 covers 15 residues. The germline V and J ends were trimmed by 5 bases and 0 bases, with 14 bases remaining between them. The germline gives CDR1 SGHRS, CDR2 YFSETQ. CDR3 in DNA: TGCGCCAGCAGTTCCCTGGGACACTTGAACACTGAAGCTTTCTTT. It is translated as CASSSLGHLNTEAFF. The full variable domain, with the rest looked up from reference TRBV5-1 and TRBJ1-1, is KAGVTQTPRYLIKTRGQQVTLSCSPISGHRSVSWYQQTPGQGLQFLFEYFSETQRNKGNFPGRFSGRQFSNSRSEMNVSTLELGDSALYLCASSSLGHLNTEAFFGQGTRLTVV.

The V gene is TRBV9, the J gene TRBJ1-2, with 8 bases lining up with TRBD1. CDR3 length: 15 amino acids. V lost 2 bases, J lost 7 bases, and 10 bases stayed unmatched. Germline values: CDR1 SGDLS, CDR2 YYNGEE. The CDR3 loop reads CASSVGSGQGFGYTF. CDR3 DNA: TGTGCCAGCAGCGTGGGCTCTGGACAGGGATTTGGCTACACCTTC.

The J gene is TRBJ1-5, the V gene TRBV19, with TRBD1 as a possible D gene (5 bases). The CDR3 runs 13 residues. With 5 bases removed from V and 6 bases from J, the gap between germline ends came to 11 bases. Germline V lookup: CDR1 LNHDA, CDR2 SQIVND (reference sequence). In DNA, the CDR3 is TGTGCCAGTAGTCTCCGGGGGTCTCAGCCCCAGCATTTT. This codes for CASSLRGSQPQHF.

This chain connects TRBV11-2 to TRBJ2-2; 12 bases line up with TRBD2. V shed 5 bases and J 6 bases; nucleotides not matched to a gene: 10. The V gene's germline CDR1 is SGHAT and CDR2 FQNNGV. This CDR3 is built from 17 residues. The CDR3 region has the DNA TGTGCCAGCAGCCCATCGCTAGCGGGAGGGTTGGCCGGGGAGCTGTTTTTT. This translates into CASSPSLAGGLAGELFF.

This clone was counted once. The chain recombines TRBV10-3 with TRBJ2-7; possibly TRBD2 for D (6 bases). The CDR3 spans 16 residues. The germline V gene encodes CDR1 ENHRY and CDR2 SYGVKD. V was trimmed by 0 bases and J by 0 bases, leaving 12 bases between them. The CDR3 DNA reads TGTGCCATCAGTGAGTCCACCGGTAGCGGCTCCTACGAGCAGTACTTC. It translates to CAISESTGSGSYEQYF.

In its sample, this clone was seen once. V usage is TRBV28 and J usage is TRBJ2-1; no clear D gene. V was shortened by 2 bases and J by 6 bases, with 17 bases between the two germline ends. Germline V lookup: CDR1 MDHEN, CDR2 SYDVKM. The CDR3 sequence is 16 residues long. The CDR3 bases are TGTGCCAGCAGTTTAATATCAGGAGCAAATTCCAATGAGCAGTTCTTC. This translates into CASSLISGANSNEQFF.

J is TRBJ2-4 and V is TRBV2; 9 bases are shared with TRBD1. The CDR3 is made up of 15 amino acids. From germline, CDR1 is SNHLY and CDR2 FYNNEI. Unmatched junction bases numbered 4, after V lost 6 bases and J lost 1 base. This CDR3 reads CASRGTGRAKNIQYF. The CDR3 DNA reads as TGTGCCAGCAGGGGGACAGGGAGGGCCAAAAACATTCAGTACTTC.

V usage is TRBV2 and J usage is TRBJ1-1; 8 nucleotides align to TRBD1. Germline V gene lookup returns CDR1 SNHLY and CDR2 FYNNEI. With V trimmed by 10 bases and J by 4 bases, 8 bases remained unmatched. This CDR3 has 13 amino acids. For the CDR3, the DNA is TGTGCCAAAATGGACAGGGTCCGCACTGAAGCTTTCTTT. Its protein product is CAKMDRVRTEAFF.

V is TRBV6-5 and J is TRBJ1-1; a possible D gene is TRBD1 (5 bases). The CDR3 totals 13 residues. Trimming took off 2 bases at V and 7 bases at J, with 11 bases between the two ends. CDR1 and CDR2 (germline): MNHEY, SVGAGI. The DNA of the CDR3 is TGTGCCAGCAGTTACGGGGGGGTGAATGAAGCTTTCTTT. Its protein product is CASSYGGVNEAFF.

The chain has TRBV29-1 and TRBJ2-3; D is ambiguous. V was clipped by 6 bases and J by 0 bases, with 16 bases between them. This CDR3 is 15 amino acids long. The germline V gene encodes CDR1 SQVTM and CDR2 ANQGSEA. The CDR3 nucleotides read TGCAGCGTGGCCATGGGCCCCCCTAGCACAGATACGCAGTATTTT. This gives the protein CSVAMGPPSTDTQYF.

Here the CDR3 reads CASSPGHRTSLGYTF. The CDR3 region has the DNA TGTGCCAGCAGCCCAGGACATAGGACGTCTCTTGGCTACACCTTC. The genes are TRBV10-3 and TRBJ1-2, with a weak D call TRBD1 (5 bases). This CDR3 region has 15 residues. Between the trimmed V and J ends, which lost 10 bases and 7 bases, there was a span of 25 bases. Germline V gene data show CDR1 as ENHRY and CDR2 as SYGVKD.

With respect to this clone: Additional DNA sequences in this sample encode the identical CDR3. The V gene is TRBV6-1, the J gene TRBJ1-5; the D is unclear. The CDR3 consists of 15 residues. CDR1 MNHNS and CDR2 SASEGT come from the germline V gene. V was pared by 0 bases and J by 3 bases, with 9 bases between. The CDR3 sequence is CASSEALGINQPQHF. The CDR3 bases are TGTGCCAGCAGTGAAGCGCTAGGGATCAATCAGCCCCAGCATTTT.

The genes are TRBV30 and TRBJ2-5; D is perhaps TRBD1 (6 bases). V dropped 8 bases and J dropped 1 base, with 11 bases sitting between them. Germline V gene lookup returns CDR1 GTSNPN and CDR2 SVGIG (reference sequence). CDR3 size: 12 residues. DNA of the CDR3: TGTGCCCCGCAGGGGTGCCAAGAGACCCAGTACTTC. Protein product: CAPQGCQETQYF.

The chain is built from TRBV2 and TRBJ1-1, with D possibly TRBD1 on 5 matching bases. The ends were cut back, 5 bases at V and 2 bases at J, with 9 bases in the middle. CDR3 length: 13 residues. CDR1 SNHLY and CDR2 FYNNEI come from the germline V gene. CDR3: CASSPRGNTEAFF. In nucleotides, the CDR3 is TGTGCCAGCAGTCCGAGGGGAAACACTGAAGCTTTCTTT.

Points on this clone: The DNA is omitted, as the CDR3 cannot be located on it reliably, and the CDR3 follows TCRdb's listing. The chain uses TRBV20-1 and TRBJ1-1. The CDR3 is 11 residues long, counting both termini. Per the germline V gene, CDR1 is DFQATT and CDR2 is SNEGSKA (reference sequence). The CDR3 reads CSASWGKGTFF.

The CDR3 sequence: CATTGEASTDTQYF. The CDR3 nucleotides read TGTGCCACTACGGGAGAGGCTAGCACAGATACGCAGTATTTT. The V call is TRBV19, the J call TRBJ2-3; tentatively, D is TRBD2 (6 bases). This CDR3 has 14 amino acids. Germline CDR1 is LNHDA and CDR2 is SQIVND (reference sequence). Trimming pared 10 bases from V and 0 bases from J, leaving 14 bases between.

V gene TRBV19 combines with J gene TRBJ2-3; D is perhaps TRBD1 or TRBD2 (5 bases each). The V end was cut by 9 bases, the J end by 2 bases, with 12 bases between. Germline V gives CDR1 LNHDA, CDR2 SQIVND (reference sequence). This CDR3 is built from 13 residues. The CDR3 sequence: CASGDGSTDTQYF. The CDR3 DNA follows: TGTGCCAGCGGGGACGGATCCACAGATACGCAGTATTTT.